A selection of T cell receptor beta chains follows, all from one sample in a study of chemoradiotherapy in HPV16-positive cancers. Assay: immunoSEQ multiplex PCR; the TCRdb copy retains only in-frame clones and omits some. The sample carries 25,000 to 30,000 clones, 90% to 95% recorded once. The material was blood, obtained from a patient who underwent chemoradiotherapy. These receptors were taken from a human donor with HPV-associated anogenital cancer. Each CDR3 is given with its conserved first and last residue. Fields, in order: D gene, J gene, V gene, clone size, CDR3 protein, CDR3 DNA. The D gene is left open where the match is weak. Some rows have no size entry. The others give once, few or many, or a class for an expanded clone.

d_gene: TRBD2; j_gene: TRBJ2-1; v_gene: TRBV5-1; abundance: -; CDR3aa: CASSLGTSGRVNEQFF; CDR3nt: TGCGCCAGCAGCTTGGGGACTAGCGGGAGGGTTAATGAGCAGTTCTTC
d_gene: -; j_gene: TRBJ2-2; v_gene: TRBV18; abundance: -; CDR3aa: CASSPDRNTGELFF; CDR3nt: TGTGCCAGCTCACCGGACAGAAACACCGGGGAGCTGTTTTTT
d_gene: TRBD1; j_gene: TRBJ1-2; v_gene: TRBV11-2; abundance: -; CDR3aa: CASSLITGVNYGYTF; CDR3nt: TGTGCCAGCAGCTTAATAACAGGGGTCAACTATGGCTACACCTTC
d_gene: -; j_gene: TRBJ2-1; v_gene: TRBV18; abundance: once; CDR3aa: CASSPQQSSYNEQFF; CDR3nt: TGTGCCAGCTCACCACAGCAAAGCTCCTACAATGAGCAGTTCTTC
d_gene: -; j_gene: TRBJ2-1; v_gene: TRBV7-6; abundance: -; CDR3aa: CASSLVGPLGSYNEQFF; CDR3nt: TGTGCCAGCAGCTTAGTGGGACCCCTGGGGTCCTACAATGAGCAGTTCTTC
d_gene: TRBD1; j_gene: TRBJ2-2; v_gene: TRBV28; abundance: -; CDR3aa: CASSSSGTGAGELFF; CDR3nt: TGTGCCAGCAGTTCGTCCGGGACAGGTGCCGGGGAGCTGTTTTTT
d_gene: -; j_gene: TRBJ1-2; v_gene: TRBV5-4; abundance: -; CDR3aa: CASSLGGNYGYTF; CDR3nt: TGTGCCAGCAGCTTGGGGGGAAACTATGGCTACACCTTC
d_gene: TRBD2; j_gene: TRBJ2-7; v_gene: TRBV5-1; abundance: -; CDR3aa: CASSLRGLAGTGEQYF; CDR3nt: TGCGCCAGCAGCTTGAGGGGACTAGCCGGGACGGGGGAGCAGTACTTC
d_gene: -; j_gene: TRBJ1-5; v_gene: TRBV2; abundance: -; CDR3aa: CASSREGVNQPQHF; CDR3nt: TGTGCCAGCTCCCGGGAGGGGGTCAATCAGCCCCAGCATTTT
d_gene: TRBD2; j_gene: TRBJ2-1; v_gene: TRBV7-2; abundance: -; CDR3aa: CASSLSGAGGPPDEQFF; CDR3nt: TGTGCCAGCAGCTTAAGTGGGGCGGGGGGGCCCCCCGATGAGCAGTTCTTC
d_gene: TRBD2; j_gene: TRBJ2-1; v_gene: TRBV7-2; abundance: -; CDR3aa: CASSRGTSGGHEQFF; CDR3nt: TGTGCCAGCAGTCGCGGGACTAGCGGGGGCCATGAGCAGTTCTTC
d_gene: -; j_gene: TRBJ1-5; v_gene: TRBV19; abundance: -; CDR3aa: CASTQGFNQPQHF; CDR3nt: TGTGCCAGTACGCAGGGTTTCAATCAGCCCCAGCATTTT
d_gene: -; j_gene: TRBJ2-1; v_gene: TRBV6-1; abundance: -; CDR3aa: CASSPRGVASEQFF; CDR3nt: TGTGCCAGCAGCCCAAGAGGGGTAGCGTCTGAGCAGTTCTTC
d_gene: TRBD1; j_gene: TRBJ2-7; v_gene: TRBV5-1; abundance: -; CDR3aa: CASSAGQGVTYEQYF; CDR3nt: TGCGCCAGCAGCGCGGGACAGGGGGTTACCTACGAGCAGTACTTC
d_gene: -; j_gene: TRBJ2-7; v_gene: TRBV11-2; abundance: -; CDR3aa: CASSSSRESLSYEQYF; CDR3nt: TGTGCCAGCAGCTCCTCTCGAGAGTCGTTGTCCTACGAGCAGTACTTC
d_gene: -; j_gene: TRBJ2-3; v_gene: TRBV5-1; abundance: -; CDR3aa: CASSFRGSGDTQYF; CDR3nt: TGCGCCAGCAGCTTCCGGGGGAGCGGGGATACGCAGTATTTT
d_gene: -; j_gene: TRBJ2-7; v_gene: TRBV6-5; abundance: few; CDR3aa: CASASSLVQYF; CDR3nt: TGTGCCAGCGCGTCATCTCTAGTGCAGTACTTC
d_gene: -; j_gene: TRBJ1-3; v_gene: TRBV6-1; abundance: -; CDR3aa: CASSEVQVQYSGNTIYF; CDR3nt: TGTGCCAGCAGTGAAGTACAGGTCCAATACTCTGGAAACACCATATATTTT
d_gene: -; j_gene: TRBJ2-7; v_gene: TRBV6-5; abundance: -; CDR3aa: CASSSNPGFGEQYF; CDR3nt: TGTGCCAGCAGTTCGAACCCGGGATTTGGCGAGCAGTACTTC
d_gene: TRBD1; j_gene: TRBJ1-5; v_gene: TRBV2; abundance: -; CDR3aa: CASRQGTYSNQPQHF; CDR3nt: TGTGCCAGCAGACAGGGGACCTATAGCAATCAGCCCCAGCATTTT
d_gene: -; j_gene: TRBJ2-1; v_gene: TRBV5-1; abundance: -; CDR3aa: CASSLDPRLGYSNEQFF; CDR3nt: TGCGCCAGCAGCTTGGACCCTAGACTAGGGTACAGTAATGAGCAGTTCTTC
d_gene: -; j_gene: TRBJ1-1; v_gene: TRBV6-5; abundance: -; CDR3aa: CASSYHWDTEAFF; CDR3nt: TGTGCCAGCAGTTATCATTGGGACACTGAAGCTTTCTTT
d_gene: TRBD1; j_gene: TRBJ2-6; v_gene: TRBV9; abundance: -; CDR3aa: CASSALNPGQGGRSGANVLTF; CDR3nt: TGTGCCAGCAGCGCCTTAAACCCGGGACAGGGCGGTCGCTCTGGGGCCAACGTCCTGACTTTC
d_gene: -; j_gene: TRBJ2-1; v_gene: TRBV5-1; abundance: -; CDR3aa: CASSLGLSYNEQFF; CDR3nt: TGCGCCAGCAGCTTGGGACTGTCCTACAATGAGCAGTTCTTC
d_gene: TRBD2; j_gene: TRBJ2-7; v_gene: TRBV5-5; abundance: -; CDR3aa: CASSLVSGGARQYF; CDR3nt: TGTGCCAGCAGCTTGGTTAGCGGGGGGGCGAGGCAGTACTTC
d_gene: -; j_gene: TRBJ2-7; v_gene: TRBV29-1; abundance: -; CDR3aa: CSVEDEFVGVYEQYF; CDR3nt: TGCAGCGTTGAAGATGAGTTTGTGGGAGTCTACGAGCAGTACTTC
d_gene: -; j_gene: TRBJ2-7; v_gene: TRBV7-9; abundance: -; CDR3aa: CASSPAGYEQYF; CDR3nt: TGTGCCAGCAGCCCTGCCGGGTACGAGCAGTACTTC
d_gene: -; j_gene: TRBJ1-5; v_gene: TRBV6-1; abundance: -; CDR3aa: CASRLGVSNQPQHF; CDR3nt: TGTGCCAGCAGGTTAGGGGTTAGCAATCAGCCCCAGCATTTT
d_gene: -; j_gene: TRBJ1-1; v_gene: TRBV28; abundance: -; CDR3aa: CASSWPWMNTEAFF; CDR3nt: TGTGCCAGCAGTTGGCCGTGGATGAACACTGAAGCTTTCTTT
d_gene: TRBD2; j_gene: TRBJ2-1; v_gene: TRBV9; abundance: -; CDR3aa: CASSVVPSGIRGEQFF; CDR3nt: TGTGCCAGCAGCGTAGTGCCTAGCGGGATACGGGGTGAGCAGTTCTTC
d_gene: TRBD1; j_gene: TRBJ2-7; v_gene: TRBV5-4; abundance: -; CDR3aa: CASSLADRPGDEQYF; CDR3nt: TGTGCCAGCAGCTTGGCGGACAGGCCGGGCGACGAGCAGTACTTC
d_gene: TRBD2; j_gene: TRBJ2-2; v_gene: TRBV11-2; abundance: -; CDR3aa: CASSFVSGRDTGELFF; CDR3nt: TGTGCCAGCAGCTTCGTTAGCGGGAGGGACACCGGGGAGCTGTTTTTT
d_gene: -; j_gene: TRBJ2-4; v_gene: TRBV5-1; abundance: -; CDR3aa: CASSFGQSAKNIQYF; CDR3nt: TGCGCCAGCAGCTTTGGTCAGTCAGCCAAAAACATTCAGTACTTC
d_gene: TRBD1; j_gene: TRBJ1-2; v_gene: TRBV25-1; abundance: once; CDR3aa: CASSEYGDSHGYTF; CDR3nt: TGTGCCAGCAGTGAATACGGGGACAGCCATGGCTACACCTTC
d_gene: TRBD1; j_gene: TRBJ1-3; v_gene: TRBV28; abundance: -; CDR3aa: CASSLRGQGNSGNTIYF; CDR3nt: TGTGCCAGCAGTCTCCGGGGACAGGGCAACTCTGGAAACACCATATATTTT
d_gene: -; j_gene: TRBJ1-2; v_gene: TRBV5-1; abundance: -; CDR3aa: CASSPGTKDYGYTF; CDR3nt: TGCGCCAGCAGCCCCGGGACAAAGGACTATGGCTACACCTTC
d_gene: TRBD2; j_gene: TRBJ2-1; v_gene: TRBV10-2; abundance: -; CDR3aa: CASSEWAGGPGELYNEQFF; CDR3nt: TGCGCCAGCAGTGAGTGGGCGGGAGGGCCGGGGGAGCTCTACAATGAGCAGTTCTTC
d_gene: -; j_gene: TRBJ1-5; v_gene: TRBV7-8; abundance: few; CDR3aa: CASSLGQLNQPQHF; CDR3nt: TGTGCCAGCAGCTTAGGGCAGCTCAATCAGCCCCAGCATTTT
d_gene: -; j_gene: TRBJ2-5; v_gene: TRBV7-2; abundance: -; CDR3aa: CASSQGRGETQYF; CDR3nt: TGTGCCAGCAGCCAGGGCCGGGGAGAGACCCAGTACTTC
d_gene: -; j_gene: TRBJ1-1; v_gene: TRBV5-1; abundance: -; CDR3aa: CASSPPMGGTEAFF; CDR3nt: TGCGCCAGCAGCCCCCCGATGGGAGGCACTGAAGCTTTCTTT
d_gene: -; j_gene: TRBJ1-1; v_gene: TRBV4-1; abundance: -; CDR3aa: CASSQVGILNTEAFF; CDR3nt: TGCGCCAGCAGCCAAGTAGGGATCCTGAACACTGAAGCTTTCTTT
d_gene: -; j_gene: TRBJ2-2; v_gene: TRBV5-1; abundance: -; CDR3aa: CASSLGIRWPGADTGELFF; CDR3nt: TGCGCCAGCAGCTTGGGGATTCGTTGGCCAGGGGCCGACACCGGGGAGCTGTTTTTT